Presented here are 8 T cell receptor beta chains from one specimen sequenced in a study of cytomegalovirus exposure and HLA in healthy donors. The PCR employed 60 Vbeta primers together with 13 Jbeta primers. The protocol was immunoSEQ multiplex PCR, while the TCRdb copy is restricted to in-frame clones and leaves out a portion. This table has some 140,000 clones, roughly 77% appearing once. The sample taken for sequencing was PBMCs. The receptors derive from a man aged 30 to 45 in good health and CMV-seropositive.

This rearrangement joins TRBV5-1 to TRBJ2-7, with TRBD1 identical over 7 bases. This CDR3 is 15 amino acids long. Per the germline V gene, CDR1 is SGHRS and CDR2 is YFSETQ. V shed 4 bases and J 4 bases; nucleotides not matched to a gene: 11. CDR3 sequence reads: CASSEGGPQQYEQYF. CDR3 nucleotide sequence: TGCGCCAGCAGCGAAGGGGGCCCTCAACAATACGAGCAGTACTTC.

This sequence joins TRBV5-1 and TRBJ1-3; the match to TRBD1 covers 8 bases. Germline CDR1 and CDR2: SGHRS and YFSETQ. The CDR3 length is 15 residues. Trimming cost V 0 bases and J 4 bases; bases outside gene matches: 3. The CDR3 DNA reads TGCGCCAGCAGCTTGGACAGGGGGTCCGGAAACACCATATATTTT. Translating it yields CASSLDRGSGNTIYF.

This clone was seen a few times. The gene calls are TRBV7-3 and TRBJ2-1; 11 bases match TRBD2. J was trimmed by 4 bases and V by 5 bases; bases with no gene match: 13. The V gene's germline CDR1 is SGHTA and CDR2 FQGTGA. This CDR3 has 18 residues. The CDR3 DNA reads as TGTGCCAGCAGCCCAACCGCACCCGGGACTAGCGGTTACAATGAGCAGTTCTTC. This sequence encodes CASSPTAPGTSGYNEQFF.

The chain links TRBV5-1 to TRBJ2-5, with 8 bases fitting TRBD1. The germline V gene encodes CDR1 SGHRS and CDR2 YFSETQ. The trim removed 1 base at V and 4 bases at J, leaving 3 bases unmatched. CDR3 length: 14 residues. The CDR3: CASSLRTGSETQYF. The CDR3 DNA follows: TGCGCCAGCAGCTTGAGGACAGGGTCAGAGACCCAGTACTTC.

The chain uses TRBV29-1 and TRBJ1-1, with D perhaps matching TRBD1 (6 bases). This CDR3 spans 14 amino acids. The germline V gene encodes CDR1 SQVTM and CDR2 ANQGSEA. V shed 4 bases and J shed 5 bases, with 17 bases lying between them. DNA of the CDR3: TGCAGCGTTGGGAATTCAGGGGTTAGGACTGAAGCTTTCTTT. It translates to CSVGNSGVRTEAFF.

V gene TRBV29-1 combines with J gene TRBJ2-7; the match to TRBD2 covers 12 bases. V shed 6 bases and J 4 bases; nucleotides not matched to a gene: 4. CDR3 length: 13 amino acids. CDR1 is SQVTM and CDR2 is ANQGSEA in the germline V gene. Here the CDR3 reads CSVETSGRYEQYF. CDR3 nucleotides: TGCAGCGTAGAGACTAGCGGGAGATACGAGCAGTACTTC.

This sequence joins TRBV7-2 and TRBJ1-2; TRBD1 matches at 8 bases. After removal of 5 bases from V and 1 base from J, the junction contained 9 bases not matched to a gene. Germline CDR1 and CDR2: SGHTA and FQGNSA. The CDR3 spans 16 residues. CDR3: CASSPRTGRYNYGYTF. The CDR3 region has the DNA TGTGCCAGCAGCCCCCGGACAGGGAGGTATAACTATGGCTACACCTTC.

The V gene is TRBV7-9, the J gene TRBJ2-2; 8 nucleotides line up with TRBD2. V dropped 5 bases and J dropped 2; count of bases not matched to a gene: 7. The CDR3 is 16 amino acids. Germline V gives CDR1 SEHNR, CDR2 FQNEAQ (reference sequence). CDR3 amino acids: CASSPPGGGNTGELFF. Written as DNA, the CDR3 is TGTGCCAGCAGCCCCCCCGGGGGGGGCAACACCGGGGAGCTGTTTTTT.